The TCR beta chain under discussion was sequenced for a study of T cells after posttransplantation cyclophosphamide. CDR3 length equals 12 residues. Germline CDR1 LNHDA, CDR2 SQIVND (reference sequence). Trimming stripped 5 bases from V and 6 bases from J, with 11 bases between. The table came from immunoSEQ multiplex PCR; TCRdb's copy has only in-frame clones and leaves some out. This sample carries about 36,000 clones, none of them present only once. This clone was seen only a few times. The related graft donor's blood sample was taken on the day of bone marrow donation. The J gene is TRBJ2-7, the V gene TRBV19; D tentatively fits TRBD1 or TRBD2 (6 bases each). Sequenced: PBMCs. The clonotype originates from a girl aged 10-17 years in good health, CMV-negative, and a related stem cell transplant donor. CDR3 amino acids: CASSLGGGEQYF. CDR3 nucleotide sequence: TGTGCCAGTAGTTTAGGGGGAGGCGAGCAGTACTTC.